This T cell receptor (beta chain) stems from a study of Graves' ophthalmopathy and Graves' hyperthyroidism. Study overall: Where ophthalmopathy was absent within 18 months of follow-up, hyperthyroidism was stable.

RNA served as the template for amplifying TCR beta CDR3 regions. HTBI-primed RT-PCR formed the first round, and a multiplex PCR formed the second. TCRdb independently ran MiXCR on the multiplex PCR reads; one entry per CDR3 protein. The repertoire holds about 1.2 million distinct CDR3 sequences, about two fifths seen once, with 11% in the top ten. This clonotype was seen many times. Trimming removed 7 bases from V and 10 bases from J, with 12 bases in between. The CDR3 totals 11 residues. Per the germline V gene, CDR1 is KGHDR and CDR2 is SFDVKD. The TCR sequence derives from an adult man with Graves' hyperthyroidism. The sample comprised peripheral blood or thyroid tissue (not recorded which). The genes are TRBV24-1 and TRBJ1-1, with D unresolved. The CDR3, as DNA: TGTGCCACCAGACGCGGAGATCGAGCTTTCTTT. Its translation: CATRRGDRAFF.